Sequencing of this TCR beta chain was carried out in a study of molecular identifiers for immune sequencing clone quantification. Study-wide findings and caveats: Clones of above 20 RNA copies carried over 99% of effector molecules; in naive cells they carried under 1%.

In regard to this clonotype: Its antigen is as yet unknown. A much larger clonotype is one base distant, so this may be a read error. The conserved phenylalanine or tryptophan is not found at the CDR3 terminus, so this likely reflects a read error.

As previously described, bulk TCR libraries were made using listed TCR primers. MiXCR was run by TCRdb on the PCR reads, yielding one entry per CDR3 protein. This sample has hundreds of thousands of distinct CDR3 sequences, with roughly 27% found just once. Per the germline V gene, CDR1 is SGHNT and CDR2 is YYREEE (reference sequence). CDR3 length: 13 residues. The V gene end was trimmed by 6 bases and the J gene end by 6 bases; junction bases not matched to a gene: 9. The rearrangement uses TRBV5-4 and TRBJ2-7; 7 nucleotides agree with TRBD2. Sequencing input: naive CD8+ T cells from blood, with Jurkat cell RNA spiked in. As for subset: FACS-sorted CD8+CD4-CCR7+CD45RA+ naive T cells. The sequence came from a human donor in good health. Some libraries in this study had Jurkat cell RNA spiked in. The CDR3 is CASTPRGVREQYI. The CDR3 DNA follows: TGTGCCAGCACCCCACGGGGGGTCCGCGAGCAGTACATC.